This T cell receptor beta chain was observed in a study of T cell repertoires in cytomegalovirus infection. This clonotype was detected ten times or more. Its antigen is unidentified. TCRdb independently ran MiXCR on the reads; one entry per CDR3 protein. The data show under 350,000 distinct CDR3 sequences, about 20% seen once. CDR1 is SEHNR and CDR2 is FQNEAQ in the germline V gene (reference sequence). The CDR3 sequence is 15 residues long. The V end lost 2 bases, the J end lost 4 bases, and 14 bases lay between the germline ends. Study results and limitations: CMV-specific TCR beta clonotypes restricted by HLA-C were the ones dominating the ex vivo response.

This chain uses TRBV7-9 with TRBJ1-2, with unresolved D. The receptor's source is a human donor in good health (CMV status not recorded). Some clones in this sample may be carry-over from other donors' samples. This specimen consisted of cultured PBMCs, obtained from culture after CMV antigen stimulation. CDR3 DNA sequence: TGTGCCAGCAGCTTAAGACACGGCTCCACCTATGGCTACACCTTC. Its protein product is CASSLRHGSTYGYTF.